Detailed here is one T cell receptor beta chain. Its antigen is currently unknown. This specimen comes from a study of cytomegalovirus exposure and HLA in healthy donors. Background on the study: The early release's HLA-typed donors yielded approximately 82 million unique TCRs.

It was with 60 Vbeta and 13 Jbeta primers that the PCR ran. Sequencing was performed with immunoSEQ multiplex PCR; in TCRdb, only in-frame clones are kept and a portion is missing. The sample has about 150,000 clones, about 75% seen once; the top ten hold 4% to 5.5%. The CDR3 is made up of 13 amino acids. Germline values: CDR1 SQVTM, CDR2 ANQGSEA. V was pared by 1 base and J by 0 bases, with 7 bases between. Study findings and constraints: There were several of the most significant clusters that appeared linked to common viral pathogens in a later analysis. In a later analysis, donors in an Asian-associated ancestry cluster reportedly had fewer N-insertions in productive TCRs than the cohort mean. Rare sequences made up most TCRs, while some public TCRs were found in many donors.

The V call is TRBV29-1, the J call TRBJ2-7, with a weak D call TRBD2 (6 bases). Input material: PBMCs. The source is a man aged 60 to 75 in good health and CMV-seronegative. This CDR3 is CSVEGRGSYEQYF. Here the CDR3 DNA reads TGCAGCGTTGAAGGGCGGGGCTCCTACGAGCAGTACTTC.